The 5 T cell receptor beta chains below were found in one sample sequenced in a study of blood T cell repertoires in COVID-19. TCRdb's table, derived via immunoSEQ multiplex PCR, lists solely in-frame clones and lacks some. The sample records more than 200,000 clones, less than 90% being singletons. The sample consisted of peripheral blood. The receptors were gathered from a man in his 70s with acute or convalescent COVID-19.

The V call is TRBV18, the J call TRBJ1-1; weak D call: TRBD1 (6 bases). This CDR3 is built from 14 residues. The V end lost 4 bases, the J end lost 2 bases, and 11 bases lay between the germline ends. The germline CDR1 and CDR2 sequences are KGHSH and LQKENI. CDR3 bases: TGTGCCAGCTCACTTATGACAGGTAACACTGAAGCTTTCTTT. It yields the protein CASSLMTGNTEAFF.

This clone was seen only a few times. V gene TRBV10-3 combines with J gene TRBJ2-1, with TRBD2 matching 7 bases. The length of the CDR3 is 14 residues. CDR1 and CDR2 from the germline V gene are ENHRY and SYGVKD. V trimming: 4 bases; J trimming: 6 bases; junction bases outside the gene matches: 6. The CDR3 spells CAISAGLEPNEQFF. In DNA, the CDR3 is TGTGCCATCAGTGCCGGACTAGAGCCCAATGAGCAGTTCTTC.

The V and J genes are TRBV5-6 and TRBJ1-4; 7 positions match TRBD1. Germline V lookup: CDR1 SGHDT, CDR2 YYEEEE. With V trimmed by 3 bases and J by 8 bases, 13 bases remained unmatched. The CDR3 covers 16 residues. CDR3 residues: CASSYTPGTDKEKLFF. In DNA, the CDR3 is TGTGCCAGCAGCTATACTCCCGGGACAGATAAAGAAAAACTGTTTTTT.

The rearrangement links TRBV24-1 to TRBJ2-1; 9 bases are a match to TRBD1. The length of the CDR3 is 15 residues. CDR1 and CDR2 from the germline V gene are KGHDR and SFDVKD. V dropped 7 bases and J dropped 0; count of bases not matched to a gene: 3. CDR3 residues: CATSGQGSSYNEQFF. DNA for the CDR3: TGTGCCACCAGCGGACAGGGGAGCTCCTACAATGAGCAGTTCTTC.

V and J are TRBV15 and TRBJ2-5; TRBD1 matches at 8 bases. The V gene's germline CDR1 is LNHNV and CDR2 YYDKDF (reference sequence). The CDR3 is made up of 14 amino acids. Losses at the gene ends were 1 base for V and 7 bases for J; bases not matched to a gene: 5. The chain's CDR3 is CATSRAGGGGTQYF. CDR3 nucleotides: TGTGCCACCAGCAGAGCAGGGGGCGGCGGGACCCAGTACTTC.